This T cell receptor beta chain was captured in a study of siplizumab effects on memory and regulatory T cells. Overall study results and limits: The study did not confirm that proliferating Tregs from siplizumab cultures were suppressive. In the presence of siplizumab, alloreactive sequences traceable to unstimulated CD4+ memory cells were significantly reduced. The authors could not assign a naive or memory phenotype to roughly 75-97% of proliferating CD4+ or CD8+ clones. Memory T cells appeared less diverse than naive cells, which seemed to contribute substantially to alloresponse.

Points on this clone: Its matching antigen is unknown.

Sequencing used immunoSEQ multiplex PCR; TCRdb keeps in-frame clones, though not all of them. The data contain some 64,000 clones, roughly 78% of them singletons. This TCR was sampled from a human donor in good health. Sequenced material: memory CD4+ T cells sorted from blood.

The CDR3 region is CASSLAGRLAGSTDTQYF. CDR3 nucleotides: TGTGCCAGCAGCTTAGCGGGGAGACTAGCGGGAAGCACAGATACGCAGTATTTT. This chain links TRBV7-2 with TRBJ2-3; 11 bases line up with TRBD2. This CDR3 contains 18 residues. The V gene's germline CDR1 is SGHTA and CDR2 FQGNSA. V was clipped by 0 bases and J by 0 bases; unmatched bases: 5.